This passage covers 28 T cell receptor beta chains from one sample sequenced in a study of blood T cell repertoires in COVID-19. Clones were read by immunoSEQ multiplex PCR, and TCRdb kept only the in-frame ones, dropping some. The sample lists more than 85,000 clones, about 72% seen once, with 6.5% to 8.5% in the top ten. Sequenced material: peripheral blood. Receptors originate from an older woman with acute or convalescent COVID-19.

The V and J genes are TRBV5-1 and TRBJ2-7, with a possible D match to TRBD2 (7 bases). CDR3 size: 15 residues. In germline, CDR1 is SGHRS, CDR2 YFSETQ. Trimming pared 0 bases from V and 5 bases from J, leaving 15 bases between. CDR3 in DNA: TGCGCCAGCAGCTTGGAGGGGGGGATTCTGGACGAGCAGTACTTC. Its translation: CASSLEGGILDEQYF.

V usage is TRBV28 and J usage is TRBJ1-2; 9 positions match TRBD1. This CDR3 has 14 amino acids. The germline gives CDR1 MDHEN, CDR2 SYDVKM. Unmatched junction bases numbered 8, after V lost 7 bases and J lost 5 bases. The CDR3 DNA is TGTGCCAGCACCCGTGGACAGGGGAGATATGGCTACACCTTC. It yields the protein CASTRGQGRYGYTF.

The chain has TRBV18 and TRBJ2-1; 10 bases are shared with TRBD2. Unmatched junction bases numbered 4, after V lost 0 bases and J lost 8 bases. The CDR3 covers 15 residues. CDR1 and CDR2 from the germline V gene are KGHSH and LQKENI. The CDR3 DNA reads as TGTGCCAGCTCACCACCTCTAGCGGGGGAGGATGAGCAGTTCTTC. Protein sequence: CASSPPLAGEDEQFF.

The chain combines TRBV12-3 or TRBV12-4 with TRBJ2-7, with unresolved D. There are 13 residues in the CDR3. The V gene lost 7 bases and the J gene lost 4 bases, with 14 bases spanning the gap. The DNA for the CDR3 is TGTGCCAGCAAGAAGAACGACGGGTACGAGCAGTACTTC. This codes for CASKKNDGYEQYF.

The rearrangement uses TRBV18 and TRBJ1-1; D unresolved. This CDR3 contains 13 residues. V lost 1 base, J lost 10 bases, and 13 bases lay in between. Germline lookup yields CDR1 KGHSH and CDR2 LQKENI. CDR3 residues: CASSPQYDSPAFF. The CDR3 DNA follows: TGTGCCAGCTCACCACAATACGATAGCCCAGCTTTCTTT.

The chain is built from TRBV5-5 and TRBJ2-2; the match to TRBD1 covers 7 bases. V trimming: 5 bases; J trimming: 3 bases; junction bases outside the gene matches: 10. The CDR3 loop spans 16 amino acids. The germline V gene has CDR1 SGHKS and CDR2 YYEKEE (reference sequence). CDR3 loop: CASRRDRVRDTGELFF. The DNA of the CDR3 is TGTGCCAGCAGGCGCGACAGGGTCAGGGACACCGGGGAGCTGTTTTTT.

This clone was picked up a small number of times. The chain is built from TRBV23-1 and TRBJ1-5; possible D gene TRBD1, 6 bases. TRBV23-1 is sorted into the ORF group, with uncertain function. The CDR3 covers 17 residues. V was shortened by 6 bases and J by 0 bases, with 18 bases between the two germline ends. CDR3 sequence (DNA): TGCGCCAGCAGACGAGACAGGTTAGGTTATAGCAATCAGCCCCAGCATTTT. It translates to CASRRDRLGYSNQPQHF.

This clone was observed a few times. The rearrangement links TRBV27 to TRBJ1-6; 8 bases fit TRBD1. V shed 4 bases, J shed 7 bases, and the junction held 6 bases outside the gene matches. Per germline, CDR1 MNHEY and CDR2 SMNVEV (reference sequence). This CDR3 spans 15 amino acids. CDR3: CASSSGTGGNSPLHF. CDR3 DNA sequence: TGTGCCAGCAGTTCCGGGACAGGAGGGAATTCACCCCTCCACTTT.

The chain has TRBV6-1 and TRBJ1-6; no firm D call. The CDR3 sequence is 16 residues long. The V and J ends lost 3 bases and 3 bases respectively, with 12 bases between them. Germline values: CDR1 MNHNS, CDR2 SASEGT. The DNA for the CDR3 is TGTGCCAGCAGTGATACAGCCCTTGTCTATAATTCACCCCTCCACTTT. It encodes CASSDTALVYNSPLHF.

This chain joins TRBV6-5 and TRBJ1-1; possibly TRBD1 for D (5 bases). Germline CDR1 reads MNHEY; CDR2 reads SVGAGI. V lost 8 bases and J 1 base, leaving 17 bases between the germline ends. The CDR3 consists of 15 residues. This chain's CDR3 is CASPAPLTENTEAFF. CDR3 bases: TGTGCCAGCCCGGCCCCTCTGACAGAGAACACTGAAGCTTTCTTT.

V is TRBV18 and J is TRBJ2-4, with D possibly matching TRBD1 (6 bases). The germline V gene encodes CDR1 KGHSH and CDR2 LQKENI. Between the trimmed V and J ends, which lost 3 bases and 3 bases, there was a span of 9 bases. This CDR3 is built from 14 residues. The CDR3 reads CASSPWDNKNIQYF. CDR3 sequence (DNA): TGTGCCAGCTCACCGTGGGACAACAAAAACATTCAGTACTTC. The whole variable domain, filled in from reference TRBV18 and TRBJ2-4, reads NAGVMQNPRHLVRRRGQEARLRCSPMKGHSHVYWYRQLPEEGLKFMVYLQKENIIDESGMPKERFSAEFPKEGPSILRIQQVVRGDSAAYFCASSPWDNKNIQYFGAGTRLSVL.

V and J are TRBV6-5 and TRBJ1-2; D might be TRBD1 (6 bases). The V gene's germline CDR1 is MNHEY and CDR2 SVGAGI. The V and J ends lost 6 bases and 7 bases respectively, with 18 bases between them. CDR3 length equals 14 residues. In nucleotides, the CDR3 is TGTGCCAGCAGCCCCTACCAAGCGACAGGTGGCTACACCTTC. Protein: CASSPYQATGGYTF.

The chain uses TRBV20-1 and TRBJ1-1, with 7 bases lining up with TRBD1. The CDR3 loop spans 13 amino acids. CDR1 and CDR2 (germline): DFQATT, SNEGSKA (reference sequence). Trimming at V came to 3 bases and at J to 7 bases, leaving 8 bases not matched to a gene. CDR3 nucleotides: TGCAGTGCTAGTAAGGGACAGCTTATTGAAGCTTTCTTT. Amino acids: CSASKGQLIEAFF.

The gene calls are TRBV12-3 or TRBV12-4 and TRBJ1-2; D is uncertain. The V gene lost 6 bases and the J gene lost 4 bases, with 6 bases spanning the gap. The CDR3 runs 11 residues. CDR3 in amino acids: CASRRGYGYTF. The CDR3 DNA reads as TGTGCCAGCAGGCGCGGCTATGGCTACACCTTC.

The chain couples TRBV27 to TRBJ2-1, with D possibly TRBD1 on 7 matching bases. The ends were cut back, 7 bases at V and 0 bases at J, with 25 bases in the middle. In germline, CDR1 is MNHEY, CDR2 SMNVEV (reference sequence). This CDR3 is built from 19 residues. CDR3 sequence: CASNQRQGGLTNSYNEQFF. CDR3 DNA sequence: TGTGCCAGCAACCAAAGACAGGGAGGACTTACGAACTCCTACAATGAGCAGTTCTTC.

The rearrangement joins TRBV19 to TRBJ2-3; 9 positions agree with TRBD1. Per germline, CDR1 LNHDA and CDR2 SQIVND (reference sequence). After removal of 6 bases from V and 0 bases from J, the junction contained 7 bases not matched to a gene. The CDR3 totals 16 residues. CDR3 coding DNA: TGTGCCAGTAGGACGTCGGGACAGGGTAGCACAGATACGCAGTATTTT. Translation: CASRTSGQGSTDTQYF.

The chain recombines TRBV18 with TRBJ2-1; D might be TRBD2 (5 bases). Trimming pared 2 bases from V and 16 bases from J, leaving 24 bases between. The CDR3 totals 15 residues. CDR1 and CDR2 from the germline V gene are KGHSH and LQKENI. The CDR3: CASSPGENEAAGNFF. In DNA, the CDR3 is TGTGCCAGCTCACCAGGAGAGAACGAGGCCGCCGGGAATTTCTTC.

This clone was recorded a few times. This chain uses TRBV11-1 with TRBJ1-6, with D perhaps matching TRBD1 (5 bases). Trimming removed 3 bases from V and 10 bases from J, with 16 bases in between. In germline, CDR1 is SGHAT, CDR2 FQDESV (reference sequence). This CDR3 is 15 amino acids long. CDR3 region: CASSFNLGGDSPLHF. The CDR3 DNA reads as TGTGCCAGCAGCTTTAACCTGGGAGGGGACTCACCCCTCCACTTT.

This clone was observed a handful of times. The CDR3 reads CASSVGQTLTGELFF. The CDR3 DNA reads TGTGCCAGTAGCGTGGGACAGACCCTCACCGGGGAGCTGTTTTTT. The gene calls are TRBV19 and TRBJ2-2; 7 bases agree with TRBD1. The CDR3 has 15 amino acids. Trimming removed 6 bases from V and 4 bases from J; junction bases left unmatched: 8. Germline V gene lookup returns CDR1 LNHDA and CDR2 SQIVND (reference sequence).

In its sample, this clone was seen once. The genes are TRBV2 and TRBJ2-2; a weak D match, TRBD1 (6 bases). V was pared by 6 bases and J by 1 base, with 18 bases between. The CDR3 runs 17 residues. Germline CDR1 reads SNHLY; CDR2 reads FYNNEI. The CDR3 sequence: CASRKRGPGENTGELFF. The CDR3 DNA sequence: TGTGCCAGCAGGAAGAGAGGCCCAGGGGAGAACACCGGGGAGCTGTTTTTT.

The CDR3: CASSTLRTGETEAFF. In DNA form, the CDR3 reads TGTGCCAGTAGTACCCTGAGAACAGGGGAGACTGAAGCTTTCTTT. The chain is built from TRBV19 and TRBJ1-1; 7 bases are a match to TRBD1. The CDR3 is 15 amino acids. V lost 4 bases and J lost 5; bases outside the gene matches: 10. Germline V CDR1 and CDR2: LNHDA, SQIVND (reference sequence). Together with reference TRBV19 and TRBJ1-1, the CDR3 gives the full variable domain: DGGITQSPKYLFRKEGQNVTLSCEQNLNHDAMYWYRQDPGQGLRLIYYSQIVNDFQKGDIAEGYSVSREKKESFPLTVTSAQKNPTAFYLCASSTLRTGETEAFFGQGTRLTVV.

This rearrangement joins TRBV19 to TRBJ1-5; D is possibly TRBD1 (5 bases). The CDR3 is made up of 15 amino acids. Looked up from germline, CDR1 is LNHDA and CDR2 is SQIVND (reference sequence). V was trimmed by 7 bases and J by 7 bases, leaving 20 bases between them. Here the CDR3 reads CASNNNVGARQPQHF. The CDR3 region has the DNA TGTGCCAGTAACAATAACGTAGGGGCCAGGCAGCCCCAGCATTTT.

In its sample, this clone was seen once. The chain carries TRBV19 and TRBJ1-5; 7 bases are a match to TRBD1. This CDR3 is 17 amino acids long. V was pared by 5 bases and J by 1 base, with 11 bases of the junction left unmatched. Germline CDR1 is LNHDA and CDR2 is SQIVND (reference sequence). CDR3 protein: CASSRGLATGSNQPQHF. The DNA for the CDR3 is TGTGCCAGTAGTCGGGGGCTGGCGACAGGGAGCAATCAGCCCCAGCATTTT.

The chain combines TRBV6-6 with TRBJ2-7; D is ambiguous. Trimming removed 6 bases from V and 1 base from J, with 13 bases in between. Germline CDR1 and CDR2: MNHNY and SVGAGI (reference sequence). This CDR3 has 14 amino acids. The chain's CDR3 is CASSRVDTSYEQYF. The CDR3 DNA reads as TGTGCCAGCAGCCGAGTCGACACGTCCTACGAGCAGTACTTC.

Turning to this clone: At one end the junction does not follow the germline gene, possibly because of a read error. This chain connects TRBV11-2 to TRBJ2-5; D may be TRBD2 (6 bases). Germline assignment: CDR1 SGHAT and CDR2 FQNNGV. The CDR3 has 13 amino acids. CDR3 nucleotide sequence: TGTGCCAGCAGCTTAGGGTCGGCGGGGACCCGGTACTTC. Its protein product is CASSLGSAGTRYF.

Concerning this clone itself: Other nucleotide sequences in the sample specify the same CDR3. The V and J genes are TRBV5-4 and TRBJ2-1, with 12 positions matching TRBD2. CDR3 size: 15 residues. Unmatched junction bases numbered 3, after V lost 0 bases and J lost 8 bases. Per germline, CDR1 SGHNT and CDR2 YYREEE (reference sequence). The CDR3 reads CASSLELAGGHEQFF. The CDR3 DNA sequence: TGTGCCAGCAGCTTGGAACTAGCGGGGGGACATGAGCAGTTCTTC.

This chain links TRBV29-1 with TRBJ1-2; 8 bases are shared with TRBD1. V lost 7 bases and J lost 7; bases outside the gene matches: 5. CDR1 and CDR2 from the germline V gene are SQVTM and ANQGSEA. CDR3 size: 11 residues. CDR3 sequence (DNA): TGCAGCGCTCGACAGGGGCCTGGCTACACCTTC. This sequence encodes CSARQGPGYTF.

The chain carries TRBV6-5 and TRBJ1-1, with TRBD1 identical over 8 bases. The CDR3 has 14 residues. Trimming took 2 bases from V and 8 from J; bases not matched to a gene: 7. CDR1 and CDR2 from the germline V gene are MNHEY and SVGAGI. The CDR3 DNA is TGTGCCAGCAGTTACACCCCCTGGACAGGGGAAGCTTTCTTT. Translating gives CASSYTPWTGEAFF.